This T cell receptor (beta chain) stems from a study of PD-L1 blockade in urothelial cancer. As for the study in general: Dosed intravenously at 1,200 mg every 3 weeks, atezolizumab was initiated by patients around 2014. The analyses of blood took place 3 weeks (second dose) and 6 weeks after treatment start. A median of roughly 150,000 T cells was found in the blood samples.

Trimming stripped 3 bases from V and 2 bases from J, with 17 bases between. CDR3 length: 16 residues. From germline, CDR1 is SGHRS and CDR2 YFSETQ. Specified time point: pretreatment peripheral blood. The protocol was immunoSEQ multiplex PCR, while the TCRdb copy is restricted to in-frame clones and leaves out a portion. The sample carries about 72,000 clones, 70% to 90% recorded once. This receptor was obtained from a man aged 60-69 years with urothelial cancer. The sequences come from PBMCs, collected around atezolizumab (anti-PD-L1) treatment. The genes are TRBV5-1 and TRBJ1-1; D is perhaps TRBD1 (6 bases). The CDR3 sequence: CASSSRPRGKNTEAFF. The DNA for the CDR3 is TGCGCCAGCAGCTCACGCCCGAGGGGGAAAAACACTGAAGCTTTCTTT.